This T cell receptor beta chain is drawn from a study of blood T cell repertoires in COVID-19. Germline CDR1 and CDR2: MDHEN and SYDVKM. The V segment lost 6 bases and the J segment 0 bases; nucleotides outside the gene matches: 7. The CDR3 has 15 amino acids. Original handling: Nucleated cell number was recorded as an estimate derived from reference gene primer amplification. Here immunoSEQ multiplex PCR was the method, and the copy in TCRdb shows in-frame clones only, minus some. Clonal size and the V and J genes are those of that table, whereas D and trimming came from the DNA. The sample holds more than 200,000 clones, nearly 90% seen once. Each recovered donor of Cohort 3 presented with two negative PCRs, clearance, or symptom resolution.

The TCR was taken from a man aged 25-45 years who had recovered from COVID-19. The J gene is TRBJ1-1, the V gene TRBV28, with 7 bases lining up with TRBD1. The sample taken for sequencing was PBMCs or T cells enriched from blood (not recorded which). The DNA for the CDR3 is TGTGCCAGCAGACGACAGGGACACATGAACACTGAAGCTTTCTTT. It codes for CASRRQGHMNTEAFF.